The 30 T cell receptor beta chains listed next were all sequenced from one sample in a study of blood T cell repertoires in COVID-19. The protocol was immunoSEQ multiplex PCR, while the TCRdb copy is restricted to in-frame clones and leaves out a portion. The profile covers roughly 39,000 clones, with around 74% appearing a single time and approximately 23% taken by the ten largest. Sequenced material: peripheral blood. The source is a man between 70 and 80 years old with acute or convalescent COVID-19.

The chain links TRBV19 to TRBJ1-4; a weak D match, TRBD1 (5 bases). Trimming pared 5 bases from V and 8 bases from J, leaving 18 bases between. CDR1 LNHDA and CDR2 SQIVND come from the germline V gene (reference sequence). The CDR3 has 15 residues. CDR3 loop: CASSLSTAREEKLFF. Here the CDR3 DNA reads TGTGCCAGTAGTTTATCGACAGCGCGGGAAGAAAAACTGTTTTTT.

This CDR3 is CASSFGQTYEQYF. The DNA of the CDR3 is TGTGCCAGCAGCTTCGGACAAACCTACGAGCAGTACTTC. The V and J genes are TRBV5-4 and TRBJ2-7; D perhaps matches TRBD1 (5 bases). Germline V CDR1 and CDR2: SGHNT, YYREEE (reference sequence). There are 13 residues in the CDR3. Trimming left V 2 bases short and J 2 bases short, with 8 bases between.

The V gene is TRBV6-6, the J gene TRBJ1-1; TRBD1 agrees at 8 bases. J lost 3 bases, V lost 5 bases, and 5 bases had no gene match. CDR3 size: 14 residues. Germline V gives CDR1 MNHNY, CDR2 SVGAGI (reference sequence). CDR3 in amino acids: CASSRTGWDTEAFF. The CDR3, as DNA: TGTGCCAGCAGTCGGACAGGGTGGGACACTGAAGCTTTCTTT.

The CDR3 DNA is TGCGCCAGCAGCCCCCGGGACAGGGCCTACGAGCAGTACTTC. This encodes CASSPRDRAYEQYF. The gene calls are TRBV4-1 and TRBJ2-7, with 9 bases identical to TRBD1. The V gene's germline CDR1 is MGHRA and CDR2 YSYEKL. With 4 bases clipped from V and 2 bases from J, the junction kept 3 bases outside the gene matches. This CDR3 is built from 14 residues.

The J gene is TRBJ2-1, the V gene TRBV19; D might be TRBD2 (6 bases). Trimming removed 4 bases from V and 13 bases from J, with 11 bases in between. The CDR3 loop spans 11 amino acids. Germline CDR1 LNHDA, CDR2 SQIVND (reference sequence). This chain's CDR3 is CASSTQGGQFF. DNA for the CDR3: TGTGCCAGTAGTACTCAGGGAGGCCAGTTCTTC.

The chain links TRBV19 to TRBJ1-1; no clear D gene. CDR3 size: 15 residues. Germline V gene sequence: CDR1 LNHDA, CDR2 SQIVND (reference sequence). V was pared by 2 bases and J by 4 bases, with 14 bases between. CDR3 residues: CASSIWMEGSTEAFF. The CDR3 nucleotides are TGTGCCAGTAGTATATGGATGGAGGGTTCCACTGAAGCTTTCTTT. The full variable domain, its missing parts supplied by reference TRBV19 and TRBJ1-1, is DGGITQSPKYLFRKEGQNVTLSCEQNLNHDAMYWYRQDPGQGLRLIYYSQIVNDFQKGDIAEGYSVSREKKESFPLTVTSAQKNPTAFYLCASSIWMEGSTEAFFGQGTRLTVV.

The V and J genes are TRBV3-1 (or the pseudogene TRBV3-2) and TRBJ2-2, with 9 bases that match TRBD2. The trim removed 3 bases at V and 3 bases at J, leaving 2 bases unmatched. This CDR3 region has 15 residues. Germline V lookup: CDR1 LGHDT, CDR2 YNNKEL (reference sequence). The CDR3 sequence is CASSQGLAYTGELFF. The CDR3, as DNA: TGTGCCAGCAGCCAGGGACTAGCTTACACCGGGGAGCTGTTTTTT.

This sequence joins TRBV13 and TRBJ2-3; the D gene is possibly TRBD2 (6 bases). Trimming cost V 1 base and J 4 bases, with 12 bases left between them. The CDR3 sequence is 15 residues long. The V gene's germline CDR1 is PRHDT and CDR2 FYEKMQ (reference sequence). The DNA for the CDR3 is TGTGCCAGCAGCTTAGCGGGAGTGGTGGCAGATACGCAGTATTTT. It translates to CASSLAGVVADTQYF. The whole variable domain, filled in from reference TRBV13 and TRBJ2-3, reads AAGVIQSPRHLIKEKRETATLKCYPIPRHDTVYWYQQGPGQDPQFLISFYEKMQSDKGSIPDRFSAQQFSDYHSELNMSSLELGDSALYFCASSLAGVVADTQYFGPGTRLTVL.

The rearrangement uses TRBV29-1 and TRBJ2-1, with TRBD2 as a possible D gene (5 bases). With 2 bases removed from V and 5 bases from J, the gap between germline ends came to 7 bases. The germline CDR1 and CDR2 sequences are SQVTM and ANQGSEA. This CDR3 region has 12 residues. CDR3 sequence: CSVELANNEQFF. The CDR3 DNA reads TGCAGCGTTGAATTAGCGAACAATGAGCAGTTCTTC.

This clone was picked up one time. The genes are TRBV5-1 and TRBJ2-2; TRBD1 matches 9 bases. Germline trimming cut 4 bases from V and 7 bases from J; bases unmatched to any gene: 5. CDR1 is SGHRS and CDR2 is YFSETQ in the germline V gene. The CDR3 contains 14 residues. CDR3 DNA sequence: TGCGCCAGCAGCGCAGGGACAGGGCTCGGGGAGCTGTTTTTT. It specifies CASSAGTGLGELFF.

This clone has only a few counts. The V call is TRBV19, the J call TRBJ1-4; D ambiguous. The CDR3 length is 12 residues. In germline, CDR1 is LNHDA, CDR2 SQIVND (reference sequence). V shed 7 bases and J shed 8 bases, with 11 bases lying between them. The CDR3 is CASKAAREKLFF. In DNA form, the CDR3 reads TGTGCCAGTAAGGCGGCGCGGGAAAAACTGTTTTTT.

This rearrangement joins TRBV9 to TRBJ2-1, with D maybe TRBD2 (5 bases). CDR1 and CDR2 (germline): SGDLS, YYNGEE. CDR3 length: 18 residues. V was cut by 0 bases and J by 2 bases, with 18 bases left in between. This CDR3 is CASSVATGRVITYNEQFF. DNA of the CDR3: TGTGCCAGCAGCGTAGCTACCGGGCGGGTCATTACCTACAATGAGCAGTTCTTC.

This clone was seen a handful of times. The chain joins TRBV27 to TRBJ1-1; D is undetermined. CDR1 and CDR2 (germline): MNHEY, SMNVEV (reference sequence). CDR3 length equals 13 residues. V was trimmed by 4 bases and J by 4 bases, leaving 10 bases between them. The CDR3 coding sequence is TGTGCCAGCAGTTGGAACCGGGGCACTGAAGCTTTCTTT. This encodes CASSWNRGTEAFF.

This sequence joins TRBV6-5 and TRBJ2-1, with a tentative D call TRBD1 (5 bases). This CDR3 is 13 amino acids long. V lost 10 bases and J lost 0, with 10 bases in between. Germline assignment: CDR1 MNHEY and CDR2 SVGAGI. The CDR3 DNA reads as TGTGCCATATCCGACAGCTCCTACAATGAGCAGTTCTTC. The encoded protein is CAISDSSYNEQFF.

This chain's CDR3 is CASSPGLAGVEQYF. The CDR3 bases are TGTGCCAGCAGCCCAGGACTAGCGGGAGTCGAGCAGTACTTC. The J gene is TRBJ2-7, the V gene TRBV7-9, with TRBD2 identical over 13 bases. The CDR3 extends over 14 amino acids. Trimming took 5 bases from V and 6 from J; bases not matched to a gene: 4. The germline V gene has CDR1 SEHNR and CDR2 FQNEAQ (reference sequence). Full variable domain (missing parts from reference TRBV7-9 and TRBJ2-7): DTGVSQNPRHKITKRGQNVTFRCDPISEHNRLYWYRQTLGQGPEFLTYFQNEAQLEKSRLLSDRFSAERPKGSFSTLEIQRTEQGDSAMYLCASSPGLAGVEQYFGPGTRLTVT.

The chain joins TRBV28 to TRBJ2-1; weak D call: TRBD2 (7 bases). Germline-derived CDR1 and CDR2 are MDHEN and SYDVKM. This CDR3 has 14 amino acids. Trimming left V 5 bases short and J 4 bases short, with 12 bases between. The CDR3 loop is CASSPKGGYNEQFF. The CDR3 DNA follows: TGTGCCAGCAGTCCGAAGGGGGGGTACAATGAGCAGTTCTTC.

The CDR3 DNA sequence: TGTGCCAGCAGCCAAGGGTACGGAGCTGAAGCTTTCTTT. The encoded protein is CASSQGYGAEAFF. The rearrangement uses TRBV14 and TRBJ1-1, with D hard to call. V was trimmed by 1 base and J by 6 bases, leaving 9 bases between them. Germline V CDR1 and CDR2: SGHDN, FVKESK. The CDR3 loop spans 13 amino acids.

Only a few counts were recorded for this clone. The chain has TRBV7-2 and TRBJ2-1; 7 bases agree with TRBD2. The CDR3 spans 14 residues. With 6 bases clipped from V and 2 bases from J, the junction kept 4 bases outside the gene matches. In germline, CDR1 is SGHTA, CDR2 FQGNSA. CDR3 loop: CASRPGGTYNEQFF. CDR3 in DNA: TGTGCCAGCAGGCCGGGAGGAACCTACAATGAGCAGTTCTTC.

CDR3: CASSLGTSGSEQYF. CDR3 DNA: TGTGCCAGCAGCCTCGGGACTAGCGGGAGTGAGCAGTACTTC. This chain joins TRBV13 and TRBJ2-7; 14 bases line up with TRBD2. CDR3 length: 14 amino acids. With 5 bases clipped from V and 7 bases from J, the junction kept 4 bases outside the gene matches. CDR1 is PRHDT and CDR2 is FYEKMQ in the germline V gene (reference sequence).

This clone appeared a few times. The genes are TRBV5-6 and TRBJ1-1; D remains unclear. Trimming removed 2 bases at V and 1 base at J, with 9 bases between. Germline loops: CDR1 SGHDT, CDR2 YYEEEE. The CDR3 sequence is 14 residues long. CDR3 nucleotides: TGTGCCAGCAGCTTTTATATTTCGAACACTGAAGCTTTCTTT. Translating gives CASSFYISNTEAFF.

The CDR3 protein is CATEGQSYNEQFF. CDR3 in DNA: TGTGCCACCGAAGGACAGTCCTACAATGAGCAGTTCTTC. The rearrangement uses TRBV6-6 and TRBJ2-1, with TRBD1 as a possible D gene (6 bases). The CDR3 is 13 amino acids. V was shortened by 10 bases and J by 1 base, with 11 bases between the two germline ends. Germline loops: CDR1 MNHNY, CDR2 SVGAGI (reference sequence).

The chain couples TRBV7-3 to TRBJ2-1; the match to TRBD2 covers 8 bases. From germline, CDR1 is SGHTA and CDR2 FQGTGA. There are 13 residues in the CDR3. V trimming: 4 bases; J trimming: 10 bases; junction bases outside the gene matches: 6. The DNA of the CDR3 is TGTGCCAGCAGCTCGATAACTAGCGGAGAGCAGTTCTTC. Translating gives CASSSITSGEQFF.

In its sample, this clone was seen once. DNA of the CDR3: TGTGCCAGCAGCTTCGGAGGGTTGGAGCCCCAGCATTTT. It is translated as CASSFGGLEPQHF. The chain joins TRBV7-2 to TRBJ1-5; D uncertain. V lost 3 bases to trimming and J lost 8 bases, with 11 bases between them. This CDR3 is built from 13 residues. Looked up from germline, CDR1 is SGHTA and CDR2 is FQGNSA. The full variable domain, its missing parts supplied by reference TRBV7-2 and TRBJ1-5, is GAGVSQSPSNKVTEKGKDVELRCDPISGHTALYWYRQSLGQGLEFLIYFQGNSAPDKSGLPSDRFSAERTGGSVSTLTIQRTQQEDSAVYLCASSFGGLEPQHFGDGTRLSIL.

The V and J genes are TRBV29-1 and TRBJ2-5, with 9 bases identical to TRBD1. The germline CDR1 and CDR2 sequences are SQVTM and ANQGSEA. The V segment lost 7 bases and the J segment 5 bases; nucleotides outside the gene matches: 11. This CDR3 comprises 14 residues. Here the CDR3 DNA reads TGCAGCGCCGCGGGCGACAGGGGGAGCGAGACCCAGTACTTC. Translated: CSAAGDRGSETQYF.

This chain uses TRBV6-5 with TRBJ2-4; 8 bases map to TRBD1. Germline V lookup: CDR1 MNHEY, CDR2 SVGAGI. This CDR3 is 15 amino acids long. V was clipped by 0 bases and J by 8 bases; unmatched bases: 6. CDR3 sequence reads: CASSYSGQGAYIQYF. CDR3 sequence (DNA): TGTGCCAGCAGTTACTCAGGGCAGGGGGCATACATTCAGTACTTC.

For the CDR3, the DNA is TGTGCCAGCAGCCAACCCATGGCCGGGACAGGGGTGCCTGAAGCTTTCTTT. The encoded protein is CASSQPMAGTGVPEAFF. The rearrangement joins TRBV4-2 to TRBJ1-1; TRBD1 matches at 10 bases. V was pared by 2 bases and J by 6 bases, with 12 bases of the junction left unmatched. The CDR3 is 17 residues long. Germline V gene lookup returns CDR1 LGHNA and CDR2 YNFKEQ.

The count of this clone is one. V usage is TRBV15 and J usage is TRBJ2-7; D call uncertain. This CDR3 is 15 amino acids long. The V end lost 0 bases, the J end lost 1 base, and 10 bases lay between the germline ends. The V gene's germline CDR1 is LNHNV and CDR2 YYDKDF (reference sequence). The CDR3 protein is CATSRDQVPSYEQYF. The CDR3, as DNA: TGTGCCACCAGCAGAGATCAGGTTCCTTCCTACGAGCAGTACTTC.

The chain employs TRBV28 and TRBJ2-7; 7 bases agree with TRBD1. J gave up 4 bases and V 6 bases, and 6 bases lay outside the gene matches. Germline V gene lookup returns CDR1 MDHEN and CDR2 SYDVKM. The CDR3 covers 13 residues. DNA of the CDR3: TGTGCCAGCAGGACAGGGCCAGTTTACGAGCAGTACTTC. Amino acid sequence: CASRTGPVYEQYF. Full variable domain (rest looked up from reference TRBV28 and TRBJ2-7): DVKVTQSSRYLVKRTGEKVFLECVQDMDHENMFWYRQDPGLGLRLIYFSYDVKMKEKGDIPEGYSVSREKKERFSLILESASTNQTSMYLCASRTGPVYEQYFGPGTRLTVT.

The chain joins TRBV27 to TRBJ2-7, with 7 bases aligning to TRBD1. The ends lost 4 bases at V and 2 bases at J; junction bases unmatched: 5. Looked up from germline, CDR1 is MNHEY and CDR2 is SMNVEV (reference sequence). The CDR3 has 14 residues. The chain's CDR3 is CASSSGTETYEQYF. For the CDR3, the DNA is TGTGCCAGCAGTTCCGGGACAGAAACCTACGAGCAGTACTTC.

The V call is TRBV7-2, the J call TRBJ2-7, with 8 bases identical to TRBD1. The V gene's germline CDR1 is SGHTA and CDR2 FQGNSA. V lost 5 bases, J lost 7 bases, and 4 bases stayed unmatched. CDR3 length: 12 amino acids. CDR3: CASSPRTGEQYF. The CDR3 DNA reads TGTGCCAGCAGCCCAAGGACAGGGGAGCAGTACTTC.